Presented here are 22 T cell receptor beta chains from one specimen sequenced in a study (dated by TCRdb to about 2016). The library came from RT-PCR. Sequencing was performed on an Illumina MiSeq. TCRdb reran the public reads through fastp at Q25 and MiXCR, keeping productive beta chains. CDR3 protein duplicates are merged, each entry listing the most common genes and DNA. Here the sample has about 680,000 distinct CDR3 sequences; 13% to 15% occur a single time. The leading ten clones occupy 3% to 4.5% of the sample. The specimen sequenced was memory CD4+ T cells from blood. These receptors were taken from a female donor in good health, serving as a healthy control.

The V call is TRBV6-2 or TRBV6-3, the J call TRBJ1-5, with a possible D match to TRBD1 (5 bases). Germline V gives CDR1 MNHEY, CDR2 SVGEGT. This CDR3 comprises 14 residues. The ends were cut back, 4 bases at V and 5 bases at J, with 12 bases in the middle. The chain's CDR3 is CASSLRGDDQPQHF. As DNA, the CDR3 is TGTGCCAGCAGTTTAAGGGGTGACGATCAGCCCCAGCATTTT.

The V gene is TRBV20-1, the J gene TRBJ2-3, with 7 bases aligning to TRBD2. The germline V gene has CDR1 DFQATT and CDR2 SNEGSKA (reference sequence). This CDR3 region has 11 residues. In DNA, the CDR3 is TGCGGGGAGGGCAGCACAGATACGCAGTATTTT. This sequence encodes CGEGSTDTQYF.

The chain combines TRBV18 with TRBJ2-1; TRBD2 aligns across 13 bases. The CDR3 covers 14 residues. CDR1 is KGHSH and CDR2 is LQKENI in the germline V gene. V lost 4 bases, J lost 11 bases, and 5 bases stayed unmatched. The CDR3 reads CASSRTSGGEKQFF. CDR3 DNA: TGTGCCAGCTCACGGACTAGCGGGGGAGAGAAGCAGTTCTTC.

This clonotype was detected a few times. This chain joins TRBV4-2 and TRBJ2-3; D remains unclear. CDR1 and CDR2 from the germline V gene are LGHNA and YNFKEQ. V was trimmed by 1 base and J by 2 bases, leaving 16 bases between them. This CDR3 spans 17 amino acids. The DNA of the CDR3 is TGTGCCAGCAGCCAAGGCCTTAGTCTACTGCACACAGATACGCAGTATTTT. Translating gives CASSQGLSLLHTDTQYF.

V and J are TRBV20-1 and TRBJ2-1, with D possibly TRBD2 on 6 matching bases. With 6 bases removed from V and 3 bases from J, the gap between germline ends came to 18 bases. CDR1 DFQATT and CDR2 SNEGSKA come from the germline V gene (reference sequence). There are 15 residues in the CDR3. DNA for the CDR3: TGCAGTGCCATATGGGGGGTATCGAACTACAATGAGCAGTTCTTC. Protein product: CSAIWGVSNYNEQFF.

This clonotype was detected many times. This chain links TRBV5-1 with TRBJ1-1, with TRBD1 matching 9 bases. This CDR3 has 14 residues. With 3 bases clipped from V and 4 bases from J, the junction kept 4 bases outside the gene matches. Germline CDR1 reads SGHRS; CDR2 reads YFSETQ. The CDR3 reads CASSSLTGGTEAFF. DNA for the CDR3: TGCGCCAGCAGCTCCCTGACAGGGGGCACTGAAGCTTTCTTT. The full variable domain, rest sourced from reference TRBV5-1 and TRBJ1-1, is KAGVTQTPRYLIKTRGQQVTLSCSPISGHRSVSWYQQTPGQGLQFLFEYFSETQRNKGNFPGRFSGRQFSNSRSEMNVSTLELGDSALYLCASSSLTGGTEAFFGQGTRLTVV.

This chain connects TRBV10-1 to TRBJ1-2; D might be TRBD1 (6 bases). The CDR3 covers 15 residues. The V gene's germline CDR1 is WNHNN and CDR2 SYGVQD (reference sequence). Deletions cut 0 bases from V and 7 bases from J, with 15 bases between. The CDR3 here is CASSESGGSYGGYTF. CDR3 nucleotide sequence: TGCGCCAGCAGTGAGTCGGGGGGCAGCTATGGTGGCTACACCTTC.

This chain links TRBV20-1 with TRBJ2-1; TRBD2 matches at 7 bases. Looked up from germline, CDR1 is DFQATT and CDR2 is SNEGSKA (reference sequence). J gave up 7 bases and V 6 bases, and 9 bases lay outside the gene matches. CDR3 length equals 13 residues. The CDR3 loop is CSAGLVPVNEQFF. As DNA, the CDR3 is TGCAGTGCCGGACTAGTGCCCGTGAATGAGCAGTTCTTC.

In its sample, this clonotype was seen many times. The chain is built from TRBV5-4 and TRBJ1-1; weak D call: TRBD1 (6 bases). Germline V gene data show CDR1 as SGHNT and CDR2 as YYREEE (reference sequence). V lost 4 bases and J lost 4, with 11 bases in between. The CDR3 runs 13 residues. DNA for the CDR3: TGTGCCAGCAGCCGCCTAGGGGGCACTGAAGCTTTCTTT. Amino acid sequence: CASSRLGGTEAFF.

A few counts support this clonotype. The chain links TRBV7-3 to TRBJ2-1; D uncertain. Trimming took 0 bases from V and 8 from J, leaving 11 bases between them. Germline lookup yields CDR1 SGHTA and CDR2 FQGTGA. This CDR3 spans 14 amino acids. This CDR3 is CASSLTEREDEQFF. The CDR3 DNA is TGTGCCAGCAGCTTAACGGAAAGGGAAGATGAGCAGTTCTTC.

The CDR3: CSAREGTSGTTDTQYF. Written as DNA, the CDR3 is TGCAGTGCTAGAGAAGGGACTAGCGGCACCACAGATACGCAGTATTTT. The V and J genes are TRBV20-1 and TRBJ2-3; 11 bases map to TRBD2. Germline V gene sequence: CDR1 DFQATT, CDR2 SNEGSKA (reference sequence). V trimming: 0 bases; J trimming: 2 bases; junction bases outside the gene matches: 4. This CDR3 region has 16 residues.

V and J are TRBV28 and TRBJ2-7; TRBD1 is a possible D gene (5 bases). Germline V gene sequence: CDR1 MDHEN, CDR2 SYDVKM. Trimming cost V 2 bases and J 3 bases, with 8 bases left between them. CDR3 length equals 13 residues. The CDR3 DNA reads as TGTGCCAGCAGTTTAAGGGGTCTCTACGAGCAGTACTTC. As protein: CASSLRGLYEQYF.

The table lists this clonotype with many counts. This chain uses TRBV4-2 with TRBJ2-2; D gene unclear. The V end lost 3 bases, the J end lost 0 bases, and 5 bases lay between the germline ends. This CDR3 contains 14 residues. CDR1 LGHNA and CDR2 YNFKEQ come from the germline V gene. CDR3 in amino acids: CASSHGPNTGELFF. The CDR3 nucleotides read TGTGCCAGCAGCCACGGTCCGAACACCGGGGAGCTGTTTTTT.

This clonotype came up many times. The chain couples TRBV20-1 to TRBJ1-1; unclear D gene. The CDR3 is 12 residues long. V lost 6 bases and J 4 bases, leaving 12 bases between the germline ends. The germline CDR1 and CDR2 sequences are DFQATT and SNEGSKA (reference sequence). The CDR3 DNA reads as TGCAGTGCCATCTGGTCGTCCACTGAAGCTTTCTTT. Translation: CSAIWSSTEAFF.

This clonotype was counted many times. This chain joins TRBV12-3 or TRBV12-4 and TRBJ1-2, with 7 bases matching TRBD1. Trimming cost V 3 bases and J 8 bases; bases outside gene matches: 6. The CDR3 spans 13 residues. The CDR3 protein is CASSFGQDRGYTF. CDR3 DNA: TGTGCCAGCAGTTTCGGACAGGATAGAGGCTACACCTTC.

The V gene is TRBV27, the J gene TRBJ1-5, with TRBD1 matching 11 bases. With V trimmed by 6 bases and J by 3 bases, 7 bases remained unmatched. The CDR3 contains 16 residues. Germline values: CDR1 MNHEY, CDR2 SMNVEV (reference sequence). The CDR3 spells CASRREGQGANQPQHF. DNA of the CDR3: TGTGCCAGCAGGAGAGAAGGACAGGGGGCCAATCAGCCCCAGCATTTT.

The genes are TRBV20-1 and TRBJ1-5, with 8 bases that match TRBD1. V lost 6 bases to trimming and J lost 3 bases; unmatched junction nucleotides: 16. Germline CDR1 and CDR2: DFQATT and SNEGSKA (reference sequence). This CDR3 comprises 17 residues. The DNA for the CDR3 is TGCAGTGCCACAGATTACCACAGGGGGAGGTTCAATCAGCCCCAGCATTTT. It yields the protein CSATDYHRGRFNQPQHF.

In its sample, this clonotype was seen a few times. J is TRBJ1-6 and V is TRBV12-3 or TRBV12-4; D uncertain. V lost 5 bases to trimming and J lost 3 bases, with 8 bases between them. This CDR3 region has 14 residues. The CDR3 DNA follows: TGTGCCAGCAGTCCCGGGCTCTATAATTCACCCCTCCACTTT. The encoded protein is CASSPGLYNSPLHF.

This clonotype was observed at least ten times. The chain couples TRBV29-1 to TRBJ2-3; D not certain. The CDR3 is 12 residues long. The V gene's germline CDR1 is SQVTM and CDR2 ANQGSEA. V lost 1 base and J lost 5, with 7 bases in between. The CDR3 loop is CSVEGEGDTQYF. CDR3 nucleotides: TGCAGCGTTGAAGGCGAAGGAGATACGCAGTATTTT.

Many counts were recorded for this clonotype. The CDR3 sequence: CSALGQTNQPQHF. Written as DNA, the CDR3 is TGCAGTGCTTTGGGGCAGACCAATCAGCCCCAGCATTTT. This rearrangement joins TRBV20-1 to TRBJ1-5; TRBD1 is a possible D gene (5 bases). Trimming left V 5 bases short and J 3 bases short, with 11 bases between. Germline lookup yields CDR1 DFQATT and CDR2 SNEGSKA (reference sequence). The CDR3 loop spans 13 amino acids.

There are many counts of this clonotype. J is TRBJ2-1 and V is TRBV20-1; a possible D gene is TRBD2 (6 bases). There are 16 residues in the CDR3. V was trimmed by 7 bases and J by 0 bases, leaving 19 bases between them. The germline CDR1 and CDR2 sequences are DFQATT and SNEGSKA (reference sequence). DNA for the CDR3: TGCAGTGGGATAGCGGACCTTCGGAGCTCCTACAATGAGCAGTTCTTC. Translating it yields CSGIADLRSSYNEQFF.

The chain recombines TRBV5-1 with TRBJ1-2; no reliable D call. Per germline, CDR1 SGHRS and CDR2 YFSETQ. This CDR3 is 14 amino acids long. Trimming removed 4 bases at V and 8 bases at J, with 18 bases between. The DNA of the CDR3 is TGCGCCAGCAGCATCGGATCGCAATCATCAGGCTACACCTTC. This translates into CASSIGSQSSGYTF.